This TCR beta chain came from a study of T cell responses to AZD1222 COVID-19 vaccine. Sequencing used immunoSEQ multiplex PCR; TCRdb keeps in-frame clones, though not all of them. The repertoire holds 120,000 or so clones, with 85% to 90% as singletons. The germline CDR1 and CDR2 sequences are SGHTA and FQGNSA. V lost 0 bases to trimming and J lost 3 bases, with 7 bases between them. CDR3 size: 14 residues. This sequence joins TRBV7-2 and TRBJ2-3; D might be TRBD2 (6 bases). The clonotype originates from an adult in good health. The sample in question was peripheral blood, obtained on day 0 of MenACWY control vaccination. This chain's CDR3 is CASSLAEGTDTQYF. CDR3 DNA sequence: TGTGCCAGCAGCTTAGCGGAGGGGACAGATACGCAGTATTTT.